These 11 T cell receptor beta chains were all obtained from the same sample, sequenced in a study of T-cell reconstitution after alpha-beta-depleted transplantation in children. Using unique molecular identifiers, the investigators prepared the TCRbeta library. A single record per CDR3 protein comes from TCRdb applying MiXCR to the PCR reads. In the table there are approximately 400,000 distinct CDR3 sequences, 15% to 20% of which are singletons. The sequencing here drew on PBMCs, mostly from graft donor cells, taken 360 days after TCRalphabeta/CD19-depleted stem cell transplant. Receptors originate from a boy under three years old who had a stem cell transplant for Wiskott-Aldrich syndrome, so the T cells may come from the graft donor.

This chain connects TRBV11-2 to TRBJ2-2; 7 bases are shared with TRBD1. With V trimmed by 5 bases and J by 2 bases, 17 bases remained unmatched. The germline V gene encodes CDR1 SGHAT and CDR2 FQNNGV. The CDR3 spans 19 residues. The CDR3 here is CASSPQLYDRVTNTGELFF. The CDR3 DNA follows: TGTGCCAGCAGCCCCCAGTTATATGACAGGGTAACAAACACCGGGGAGCTGTTTTTT.

V usage is TRBV5-1 and J usage is TRBJ2-2; tentatively, D is TRBD1 (5 bases). This CDR3 spans 16 amino acids. V lost 1 base to trimming and J lost 4 bases, with 14 bases between them. Germline values: CDR1 SGHRS, CDR2 YFSETQ. The CDR3 bases are TGCGCCAGCAGCTTGATTGAAGGGGTTGGCACCGGGGAGCTGTTTTTT. Translating it yields CASSLIEGVGTGELFF.

The V gene is TRBV12-3 or TRBV12-4, the J gene TRBJ2-1; no clear D gene. The CDR3 is 13 residues long. Trimming removed 5 bases from V and 5 bases from J, with 10 bases in between. CDR3 protein: CASSPGRNNEQFF. CDR3 sequence (DNA): TGTGCCAGCAGTCCCGGACGTAACAATGAGCAGTTCTTC.

The chain joins TRBV6-5 to TRBJ2-6; D unresolved. The CDR3 runs 17 residues. The V and J ends lost 0 bases and 0 bases respectively, with 9 bases between them. Germline loops: CDR1 MNHEY, CDR2 SVGAGI. DNA for the CDR3: TGTGCCAGCAGTTACTCAGGCCTAGGCTCTGGGGCCAACGTCCTGACTTTC. It yields the protein CASSYSGLGSGANVLTF.

Details on this clonotype: Its ends do not fully match the called genes, so a read error is possible. The gene calls are TRBV4-2 and TRBJ2-7; 7 nucleotides agree with TRBD1. CDR1 LGHNA and CDR2 YNFKEQ come from the germline V gene. CDR3 length: 12 residues. CDR3 amino acids: CATSRDRVEQYF. The DNA of the CDR3 is TGTGCCACCAGCCGCGACAGGGTCGAGCAGTACTTC.

The chain combines TRBV2 with TRBJ2-7; the D gene is possibly TRBD2 (7 bases). CDR3 size: 13 residues. The germline CDR1 and CDR2 sequences are SNHLY and FYNNEI. Trimming pared 6 bases from V and 6 bases from J, leaving 15 bases between. CDR3 bases: TGTGCCAGCAGCCCCGAGGGAGGGGGCGAGCAGTACTTC. The encoded protein is CASSPEGGGEQYF.

This clonotype appeared a few times. Sequence at one end of the junction differs from germline and may be a read error. V usage is TRBV29-1 and J usage is TRBJ2-1; the D is unclear. Germline lookup yields CDR1 SQVTM and CDR2 ANQGSEA. The CDR3 spans 14 residues. CDR3 in amino acids: CSACGYPPDKEQFF. The CDR3 DNA is TGCAGCGCGTGTGGTTACCCCCCTGACAAGGAGCAGTTCTTC.

The genes are TRBV5-1 and TRBJ2-7; D uncertain. The CDR3 totals 14 residues. Germline V gene data show CDR1 as SGHRS and CDR2 as YFSETQ. The V end was cut by 0 bases, the J end by 0 bases, with 7 bases between. CDR3 nucleotides: TGCGCCAGCAGCTTGGACTATTTCTCCTACGAGCAGTACTTC. Residues: CASSLDYFSYEQYF.

This clonotype was observed a few times. The chain is built from TRBV12-3 or TRBV12-4 and TRBJ2-1, with D possibly TRBD1 on 6 matching bases. V was shortened by 6 bases and J by 7 bases, with 16 bases between the two germline ends. The CDR3 loop spans 14 amino acids. The CDR3 DNA reads as TGTGCCAGCAGCCGCAGGGGCAGGGGTAATGAGCAGTTCTTC. This codes for CASSRRGRGNEQFF.

The chain recombines TRBV7-9 with TRBJ2-3, with D perhaps matching TRBD2 (5 bases). This CDR3 is 14 amino acids long. V was trimmed by 5 bases and J by 4 bases, leaving 13 bases between them. Germline V gene data show CDR1 as SEHNR and CDR2 as FQNEAQ (reference sequence). The CDR3 spells CASSLSGGADTQYF. The CDR3 bases are TGTGCCAGCAGCCTCTCAGGAGGTGCAGATACGCAGTATTTT.

The chain has TRBV5-1 and TRBJ2-3; perhaps TRBD1 as D (6 bases). In germline, CDR1 is SGHRS, CDR2 YFSETQ. With 7 bases removed from V and 3 bases from J, the gap between germline ends came to 15 bases. This CDR3 comprises 14 residues. CDR3 amino acids: CASRQDRGTDTQYF. DNA for the CDR3: TGCGCCAGCCGACAGGACAGAGGTACAGATACGCAGTATTTT.